Following are 9 T cell receptor beta chains from one sample sequenced in a study of cytomegalovirus exposure and HLA in healthy donors. The repertoire was sequenced with immunoSEQ multiplex PCR; TCRdb's copy has only in-frame clones and lacks some. The profile shows about 330,000 clones, around 86% of them singletons. Sequenced: PBMCs. Receptors were obtained from a woman aged 18 to 35 in good health and CMV-seronegative.

The chain combines TRBV25-1 with TRBJ2-1; D possibly corresponds to TRBD2 (6 bases). This CDR3 has 15 residues. CDR1 is MGHDK, CDR2 SYGVNS, per germline. V shed 11 bases and J shed 1 base, with 18 bases lying between them. For the CDR3, the DNA is TGTGCCGCCTCAACCGCCGGGACTTCCTACAATGAGCAGTTCTTC. It translates to CAASTAGTSYNEQFF.

The rearrangement uses TRBV25-1 and TRBJ2-1; 9 bases fit TRBD1. The CDR3 sequence is 14 residues long. Germline V lookup: CDR1 MGHDK, CDR2 SYGVNS. V gave up 10 bases and J gave up 4 bases; unmatched junction bases: 8. CDR3 residues: CATRRQGVYNEQFF. CDR3 in DNA: TGTGCCACACGGAGACAGGGGGTTTACAATGAGCAGTTCTTC.

V is TRBV2 and J is TRBJ2-3; a weak D match, TRBD2 (6 bases). With 7 bases removed from V and 4 bases from J, the gap between germline ends came to 18 bases. The CDR3 runs to 15 residues. Germline-derived CDR1 and CDR2 are SNHLY and FYNNEI. The DNA of the CDR3 is TGTGCCAGCAAAAATCTAGCGTCGGGCGCAGATACGCAGTATTTT. Its protein product is CASKNLASGADTQYF.

The chain combines TRBV15 with TRBJ2-1; a weak D match, TRBD1 (5 bases). The CDR3 is 19 residues long. Between the trimmed V and J ends, which lost 0 bases and 5 bases, there was a span of 23 bases. Germline CDR1 reads LNHNV; CDR2 reads YYDKDF (reference sequence). CDR3: CATSRDHLAEITGNNEQFF. In DNA, the CDR3 is TGTGCCACCAGCAGAGACCACCTGGCAGAGATAACAGGAAACAATGAGCAGTTCTTC.

The rearrangement links TRBV7-2 to TRBJ2-7, with D possibly matching TRBD2 (6 bases). The V end was cut by 5 bases, the J end by 3 bases, with 11 bases between. The length of the CDR3 is 13 residues. Germline CDR1 reads SGHTA; CDR2 reads FQGNSA. The CDR3 nucleotides read TGTGCCAGCAGCCATGGGGGGAGCTACGAGCAGTACTTC. Protein sequence: CASSHGGSYEQYF.

CDR3 sequence: CASSLHYNQPQHF. The CDR3 bases are TGTGCCAGCAGCTTACACTATAATCAGCCCCAGCATTTT. The chain employs TRBV7-9 and TRBJ1-5; D is undetermined. V lost 2 bases to trimming and J lost 4 bases, with 6 bases between them. The length of the CDR3 is 13 residues. Germline CDR1 reads SEHNR; CDR2 reads FQNEAQ (reference sequence).

The chain employs TRBV7-9 and TRBJ2-7; D unresolved. This CDR3 comprises 13 residues. CDR1 is SEHNR, CDR2 FQNEAQ, per germline (reference sequence). The ends were cut back, 1 base at V and 6 bases at J, with 10 bases in the middle. The chain's CDR3 is CASSLEVLGEQYF. The CDR3 region has the DNA TGTGCCAGCAGCTTAGAAGTACTTGGCGAGCAGTACTTC.

The chain is built from TRBV9 and TRBJ2-1; D remains unclear. Trimming removed 3 bases from V and 10 bases from J, with 14 bases in between. The CDR3 has 13 amino acids. Germline values: CDR1 SGDLS, CDR2 YYNGEE. For the CDR3, the DNA is TGTGCCAGCAGCGCCTCCCTAGGAGACGAGCAGTTCTTC. This codes for CASSASLGDEQFF.

In its sample, this clone was seen a few times. The chain employs TRBV19 and TRBJ2-2, with 10 bases lining up with TRBD1. CDR3 length: 14 residues. The V gene's germline CDR1 is LNHDA and CDR2 SQIVND (reference sequence). J lost 5 bases, V lost 7 bases, and 4 bases had no gene match. In nucleotides, the CDR3 is TGTGCCAGTACGCCGGGACAGGGGACCGGGGAGCTGTTTTTT. It yields the protein CASTPGQGTGELFF.